This T cell receptor beta chain was sequenced in a study of T cells expressing NK-cell markers. Overall study findings and caveats: A few donors showed these clonotypes also leading the CD3+CD56-NKG2C+ fraction.

As the method of synthesis, 5'RACE template switching with UMIs yielded TCR beta cDNA. Reanalyzing the 5' RACE reads, TCRdb keeps one entry per CDR3 protein, without DNA. This sample lists fewer than 400,000 distinct CDR3 sequences; its ten largest clones have 4% to 6.5%. A remark on this clonotype: Antigen specificity is unknown.

The CDR3 spans 21 residues. The V gene's germline CDR1 is LNHNV and CDR2 YYDKDF (reference sequence). This clonotype was obtained from a man aged 18-70 years in good health. The genes are TRBV15 and TRBJ1-1; the TCRdb call, TRBD1, lacks DNA for checking. Material: blood T cells: a sorted CD56 or NKG2C T cell subset, CD4+ or CD8+ T cells, or bulk PBMC T cells (not recorded which). CDR3 region: CATSRDTVTGRYLLSNTEAFF.